The 11 T cell receptor beta chains in this list originate from one sample, sequenced in a study of tumor-infiltrating lymphocytes in primary liver carcinoma. Blood RNA was derived from unsorted whole blood, and germline DNA was extracted too. The input was approximately 500 ng total RNA; TCR beta cDNA was made from it with a constant-region primer. Three nested multiplex PCR rounds, a slightly modified ARM-PCR, produced the libraries for TCR beta. The study ran its first two PCR rounds for roughly 10 cycles each, using TRBV1-TRBV30 forward primers and a C-beta reverse primer. Each CDR3 protein is one row after TCRdb ran MiXCR on the multiplex PCR reads. Here the sample spans 330,000 or so distinct CDR3 sequences, about two thirds being singletons. The sample comprised peripheral blood. Source of these receptors: a man aged 40-55 years with primary liver carcinoma and hepatitis B virus infection.

This clonotype appeared a single time. This rearrangement joins TRBV30 to TRBJ2-1; tentatively, D is TRBD1 (5 bases). CDR3 length: 15 amino acids. With 8 bases removed from V and 3 bases from J, the gap between germline ends came to 20 bases. Germline assignment: CDR1 GTSNPN and CDR2 SVGIG (reference sequence). DNA for the CDR3: TGTGCCGTCGCCACAGGCTCTGGGGTCTACAATGAGCAGTTCTTC. Translating it yields CAVATGSGVYNEQFF.

The chain uses TRBV11-2 and TRBJ1-1; D is uncertain. The V end was cut by 8 bases, the J end by 7 bases, with 14 bases between. This CDR3 region has 12 residues. The germline V gene has CDR1 SGHAT and CDR2 FQNNGV. DNA for the CDR3: TGTGCCAGCGGCGAGAGTGGGAATGAAGCTTTCTTT. Its protein product is CASGESGNEAFF.

The sample holds many counts of this clonotype. V gene TRBV6-6 combines with J gene TRBJ2-3; 12 bases fit TRBD2. The CDR3 is 17 amino acids. Germline V gives CDR1 MNHNY, CDR2 SVGAGI (reference sequence). Trimming removed 2 bases from V and 4 bases from J; junction bases left unmatched: 7. The CDR3 region is CASSYLRLAGDSDTQYF. As DNA, the CDR3 is TGTGCCAGCAGTTACCTCCGACTAGCGGGAGATTCAGATACGCAGTATTTT.

In its sample, this clonotype was seen a few times. This chain joins TRBV5-6 and TRBJ2-7; perhaps TRBD2 as D (6 bases). Looked up from germline, CDR1 is SGHDT and CDR2 is YYEEEE. The CDR3 consists of 15 residues. The ends were cut back, 1 base at V and 6 bases at J, with 17 bases in the middle. The CDR3 coding sequence is TGTGCCAGCAGCTTGATGGGGTGGCGGGGTATCGAGCAGTACTTC. Translating gives CASSLMGWRGIEQYF.

In the case of this clonotype: No conserved phenylalanine or tryptophan is present at the end of the CDR3, so a read error is the likely explanation. J is TRBJ2-1 and V is TRBV11-2, with TRBD2 as a possible D gene (5 bases). CDR1 is SGHAT and CDR2 is FQNNGV in the germline V gene. CDR3 size: 13 residues. Trimming took 5 bases from V and 7 from J, leaving 12 bases between them. DNA of the CDR3: TGTGCCAGCAGCCTAGGAGGCCAGAATGAGCAGTTCCTC. This gives the protein CASSLGGQNEQFL.

This clonotype was counted ten times or more. This rearrangement joins TRBV7-9 to TRBJ2-7; D remains ambiguous. The germline gives CDR1 SEHNR, CDR2 FQNEAQ (reference sequence). The CDR3 totals 13 residues. The V gene lost 3 bases and the J gene lost 2 bases, with 8 bases spanning the gap. In DNA, the CDR3 is TGTGCCAGCAGCTTCCCAGGTACCTACGAGCAGTACTTC. Protein sequence: CASSFPGTYEQYF.

In regard to this clonotype: The missing conserved phenylalanine or tryptophan at the end of this CDR3 makes a read error likely. The chain combines TRBV11-2 with TRBJ2-1; D is uncertain. The CDR3 covers 10 residues. Looked up from germline, CDR1 is SGHAT and CDR2 is FQNNGV. CDR3 nucleotide sequence: TGTGCCAGGAGCTTCCATGTGCAGTTCATC. This gives the protein CARSFHVQFI.

This clonotype has more than one count but fewer than ten. The gene calls are TRBV28 and TRBJ1-5; 9 positions match TRBD1. The CDR3 consists of 16 residues. Germline CDR1 is MDHEN and CDR2 is SYDVKM. The J segment lost 5 bases and the V segment lost 8 bases, leaving 13 bases of the junction unmatched. The CDR3 sequence: CASLTQDRGGHQPQHF. CDR3 sequence (DNA): TGTGCCAGCTTGACCCAGGACAGGGGAGGGCATCAGCCCCAGCATTTT.

V usage is TRBV25-1 and J usage is TRBJ1-4; no firm D call. The CDR3 covers 14 residues. Trimming pared 0 bases from V and 8 bases from J, leaving 10 bases between. Per germline, CDR1 MGHDK and CDR2 SYGVNS. The CDR3 here is CASSEYVSEEKLFF. The CDR3 DNA follows: TGTGCCAGCAGTGAATATGTGTCCGAAGAAAAACTGTTTTTT.

Comments on this clonotype: Given a much more abundant clone one base away, this may be a read error. J is TRBJ1-5 and V is TRBV4-1; D not certain. The CDR3 consists of 14 residues. Germline V gene data show CDR1 as MGHRA and CDR2 as YSYEKL. V was trimmed by 3 bases and J by 3 bases, leaving 9 bases between them. CDR3 sequence reads: CASSHLGSNQPQHF. The CDR3 DNA sequence: TGCGCCAGCAGCCACCTCGGTTCCAATCAGCCCCAGCATTTT.

The rearrangement joins TRBV2 to TRBJ2-1; TRBD1 agrees at 11 bases. The CDR3 sequence is 15 residues long. With 6 bases clipped from V and 4 bases from J, the junction kept 5 bases outside the gene matches. CDR1 SNHLY and CDR2 FYNNEI come from the germline V gene. The CDR3: CASRAGTGGYNEQFF. The DNA for the CDR3 is TGTGCCAGCAGAGCCGGGACAGGGGGTTACAATGAGCAGTTCTTC.